The present T cell receptor beta chain was sequenced within a study of T cells after yellow fever vaccination. General observations from the study: Among primary-vaccination clones, most reappeared after the booster, at 95% to 96% for CD4 and 85% to 90% for CD8.

The authors made TCR cDNA by 5'RACE template switching, adding a universal primer site and UMIs. TCRdb analysed the 5' RACE reads with MiXCR anew, one entry per CDR3 protein. The sample has 510,000 or so distinct CDR3 sequences; roughly 21% are singletons. Per the germline V gene, CDR1 is SGHRS and CDR2 is YFSETQ. The CDR3 covers 18 residues. V was trimmed by 3 bases and J by 0 bases, leaving 19 bases between them. This clonotype was seen more than once but under ten times. The antigen is not known. This TCR derives from a man younger than 40 who received the YFV17D yellow fever vaccine. The chain carries TRBV5-1 and TRBJ1-3; D is undetermined. This specimen was PBMCs, taken 15 days after the yellow fever booster vaccination. In nucleotides, the CDR3 is TGCGCCAGCAGCTCTACTGACCCACCGTATAGCTCTGGAAACACCATATATTTT. It translates to CASSSTDPPYSSGNTIYF. The whole variable domain, remainder taken from reference TRBV5-1 and TRBJ1-3, is KAGVTQTPRYLIKTRGQQVTLSCSPISGHRSVSWYQQTPGQGLQFLFEYFSETQRNKGNFPGRFSGRQFSNSRSEMNVSTLELGDSALYLCASSSTDPPYSSGNTIYFGEGSWLTVV.